The clone carrying this T cell receptor (beta chain) was observed at least ten times. What it binds is unknown. This CDR3 spans 16 amino acids. The germline CDR1 and CDR2 sequences are SGHAT and FQNNGV. Trimming took 5 bases from V and 0 from J; bases not matched to a gene: 5. This specimen comes from a study of identical twins. TCRdb fed the 5' RACE reads into MiXCR, producing one record per CDR3 protein. The table has approximately 680,000 distinct CDR3 sequences, about 7.1% seen once. Study-level results: There were fewer insertions in abundant cord blood beta clonotypes, but memory repertoires showed no such pattern. The analysis was cross-sectional rather than longitudinal within donors. Models came in too low on out-of-frame TCR alpha sharing in monozygotic twins.

These data were also reused for a study on yellow fever vaccine responses in identical twins.

V is TRBV11-2 and J is TRBJ1-3, with 9 bases lining up with TRBD1. The clonotype originates from a woman aged 18-29 years in good health. Sequencing was done on a sample of PBMCs. CDR3 DNA: TGTGCCAGCAGCCGGGACAGGGCCAGCTCTGGAAACACCATATATTTT. This sequence encodes CASSRDRASSGNTIYF.